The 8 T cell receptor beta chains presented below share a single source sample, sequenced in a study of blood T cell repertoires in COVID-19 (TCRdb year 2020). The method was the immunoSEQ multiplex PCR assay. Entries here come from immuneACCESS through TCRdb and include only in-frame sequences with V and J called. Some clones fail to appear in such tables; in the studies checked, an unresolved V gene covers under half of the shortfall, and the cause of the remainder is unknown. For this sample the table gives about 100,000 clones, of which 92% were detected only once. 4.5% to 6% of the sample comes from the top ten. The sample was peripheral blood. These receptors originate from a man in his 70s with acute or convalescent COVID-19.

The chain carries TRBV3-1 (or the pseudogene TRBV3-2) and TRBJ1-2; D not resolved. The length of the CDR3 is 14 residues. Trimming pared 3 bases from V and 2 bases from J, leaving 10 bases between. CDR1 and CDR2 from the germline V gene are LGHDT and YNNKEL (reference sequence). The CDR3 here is CASSQQTLNYGYTF. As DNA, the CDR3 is TGTGCCAGCAGCCAGCAGACACTGAACTATGGCTACACCTTC.

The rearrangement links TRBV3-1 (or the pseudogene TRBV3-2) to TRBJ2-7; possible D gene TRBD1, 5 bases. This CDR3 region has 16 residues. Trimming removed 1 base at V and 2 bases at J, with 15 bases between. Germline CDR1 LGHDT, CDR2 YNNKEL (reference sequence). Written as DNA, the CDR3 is TGTGCCAGCAGCCAAGGTTGGGGCGCGGTCACCTACGAGCAGTACTTC. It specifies CASSQGWGAVTYEQYF.

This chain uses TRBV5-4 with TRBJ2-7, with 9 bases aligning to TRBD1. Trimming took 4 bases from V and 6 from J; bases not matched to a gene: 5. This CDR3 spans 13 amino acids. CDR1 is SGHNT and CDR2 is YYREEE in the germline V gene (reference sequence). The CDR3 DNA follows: TGTGCCAGCAGCCGGGACAGGGTGGGCGAGCAGTACTTC. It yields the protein CASSRDRVGEQYF.

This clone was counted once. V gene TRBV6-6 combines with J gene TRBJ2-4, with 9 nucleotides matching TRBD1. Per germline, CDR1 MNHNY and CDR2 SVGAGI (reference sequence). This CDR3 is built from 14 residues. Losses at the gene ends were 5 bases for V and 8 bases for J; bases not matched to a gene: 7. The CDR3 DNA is TGTGCCAGCAGTAGGGGACAGGGAGAGGACATTCAGTACTTC. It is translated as CASSRGQGEDIQYF.

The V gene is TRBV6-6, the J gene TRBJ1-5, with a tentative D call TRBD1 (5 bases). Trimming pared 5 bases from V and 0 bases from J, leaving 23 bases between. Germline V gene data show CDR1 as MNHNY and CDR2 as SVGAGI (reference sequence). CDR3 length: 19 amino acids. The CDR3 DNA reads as TGTGCCAGCAGTCCCGGCCCAGGGCTCGTAATATATAGCAATCAGCCCCAGCATTTT. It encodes CASSPGPGLVIYSNQPQHF.

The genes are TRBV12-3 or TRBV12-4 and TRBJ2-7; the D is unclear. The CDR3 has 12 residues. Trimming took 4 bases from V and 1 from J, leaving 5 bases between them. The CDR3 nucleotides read TGTGCCAGCAGTTACCTATCCTACGAGCAGTACTTC. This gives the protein CASSYLSYEQYF.

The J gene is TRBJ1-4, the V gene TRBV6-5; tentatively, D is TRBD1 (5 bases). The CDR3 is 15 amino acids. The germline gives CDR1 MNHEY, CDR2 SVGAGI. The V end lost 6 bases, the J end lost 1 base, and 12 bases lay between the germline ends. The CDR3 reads CASSSAGLTNEKLFF. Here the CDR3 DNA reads TGTGCCAGCAGCAGTGCAGGGTTAACTAATGAAAAACTGTTTTTT.

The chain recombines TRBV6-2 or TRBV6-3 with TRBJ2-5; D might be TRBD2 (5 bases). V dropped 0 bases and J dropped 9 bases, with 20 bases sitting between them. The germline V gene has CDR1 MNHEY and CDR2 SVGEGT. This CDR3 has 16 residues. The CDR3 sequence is CASSYSFDYVGIPQYF. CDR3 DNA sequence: TGTGCCAGCAGTTACTCATTCGACTATGTTGGGATCCCCCAGTACTTC.